The clone carrying this T cell receptor (beta chain) was recorded a few times. This sample is part of a study of regulatory T cells in long-lasting Graves disease. According to the study, TCR beta libraries were built with iRepertoire HTBI primers and CDR3-region Arm-PCR. In TCRdb, the multiplex PCR reads were re-called with MiXCR into one record per CDR3 protein. The sample has about 500,000 distinct CDR3 sequences, 15% to 20% seen once; the top ten hold about 12%. This CDR3 comprises 14 residues. CDR1 and CDR2 from the germline V gene are MNHEY and SMNVEV (reference sequence). V was pared by 6 bases and J by 2 bases, with 11 bases between. Noted time point: newly diagnosed GD, antithyroid drugs for less than 3 months. TCR sequences were obtained from RNA taken from PBMCs. This sample was also put to use in a study of T cells in Graves' hyperthyroidism and ophthalmopathy.

This receptor was identified in a man in his forties or fifties with Graves disease. This specimen consisted of peripheral blood mononuclear cells (PBMCs), obtained at new diagnosis, from a patient treated with antithyroid drugs. This chain joins TRBV27 and TRBJ2-1; D is ambiguous. The CDR3 spells CASSTALPYNEQFF. CDR3 bases: TGTGCCAGCAGCACAGCCCTACCCTACAATGAGCAGTTCTTC.